This T cell receptor beta chain was identified during a study of regulatory T cells in long-lasting Graves disease. The time point here: newly diagnosed GD, antithyroid drugs for less than 3 months. Construction of the TCR library relied on RNA isolated from PBMCs. This CDR3 is 14 amino acids long. V was clipped by 4 bases and J by 2 bases, with 11 bases between them. Per germline, CDR1 ENHRY and CDR2 SYGVKD. Study-wide points: Persistent patients had a count of shared public clonotypes (about 2,500) that exceeded that of new patients (around 960). Persistent disease was associated with favored TRBV28 usage and with favored use of TRBJ1-2 and TRBJ2-5.

For TCR beta, libraries came from iRepertoire HTBI primers and Arm-PCR of CDR3 regions. TCRdb re-called the multiplex PCR reads with MiXCR, one entry per CDR3 protein. The sample carries about 520,000 distinct CDR3 sequences, 12% recorded once. This clonotype was seen at least ten times. Its antigen remains unknown. This same sample was also taken into another study, of T cells in Graves' hyperthyroidism and ophthalmopathy. As that study records: Hyperthyroidism was newly diagnosed in patients aged 18 to 65 (duration under 2 months). Onset of ophthalmopathy came a median approximately 6.9 months after the model predicted it.

The sequence was collected from a woman under 40 with Graves disease. V is TRBV10-3 and J is TRBJ2-5; D uncertain. This specimen consisted of peripheral blood mononuclear cells (PBMCs), obtained at new diagnosis, from a patient treated with antithyroid drugs. CDR3 sequence: CAISGTPPQETQYF. The CDR3 DNA is TGTGCCATCAGTGGGACGCCACCTCAAGAGACCCAGTACTTC.